Below are 25 T cell receptor beta chains sequenced from a single sample in a study of T cells after yellow fever vaccination. TCRdb re-analysed the 5' RACE reads in MiXCR, keeping a single row per CDR3 protein. Here the sample spans approximately 580,000 distinct CDR3 sequences, about 15% being singletons. The specimen comprised PBMCs, sampled less than 6 days after the first yellow fever vaccination. The receptors originated from a man younger than 30 who received the YFV17D yellow fever vaccine.

This clonotype was seen only a few times. V and J are TRBV4-3 and TRBJ2-7; unclear D gene. The CDR3 runs 13 residues. The ends were cut back, 3 bases at V and 7 bases at J, with 13 bases in the middle. In germline, CDR1 is LGHNA, CDR2 YSLEER. CDR3 DNA sequence: TGCGCCAGCAGCCAGTTGGGCCTGGGAGAGCAGTACTTC. Residues: CASSQLGLGEQYF.

The chain links TRBV10-3 to TRBJ1-1, with D unclear. This CDR3 comprises 13 residues. V dropped 4 bases and J dropped 4 bases, with 10 bases sitting between them. Looked up from germline, CDR1 is ENHRY and CDR2 is SYGVKD. This CDR3 is CAISVPGGTEAFF. The CDR3 DNA is TGTGCCATCAGTGTTCCGGGAGGCACTGAAGCTTTCTTT.

This sequence joins TRBV6-1 and TRBJ1-5; perhaps TRBD1 as D (6 bases). Germline CDR1 is MNHNS and CDR2 is SASEGT. V was cut by 6 bases and J by 7 bases, with 22 bases left in between. There are 16 residues in the CDR3. Here the CDR3 reads CASREQGRPVRQPQHF. Here the CDR3 DNA reads TGTGCCAGCAGGGAACAGGGACGTCCCGTACGGCAGCCCCAGCATTTT.

This chain uses TRBV5-1 with TRBJ2-1; 13 bases map to TRBD2. Trimming took 1 base from V and 10 from J; bases not matched to a gene: 5. CDR1 SGHRS and CDR2 YFSETQ come from the germline V gene. The CDR3 covers 15 residues. This CDR3 is CASSLIGTSGDEQFF. DNA for the CDR3: TGCGCCAGCAGCTTGATAGGGACTAGCGGGGACGAGCAGTTCTTC.

The V gene is TRBV27, the J gene TRBJ2-2, with a possible D match to TRBD2 (6 bases). The CDR3 loop spans 14 amino acids. V was clipped by 7 bases and J by 4 bases, with 13 bases between them. Germline-derived CDR1 and CDR2 are MNHEY and SMNVEV (reference sequence). CDR3 region: CASKARRVTGELFF. The CDR3 DNA reads TGTGCCAGCAAGGCTCGGAGGGTCACCGGGGAGCTGTTTTTT.

The J gene is TRBJ1-1, the V gene TRBV7-2; D unclear. The germline gives CDR1 SGHTA, CDR2 FQGNSA. The CDR3 runs to 14 residues. Trimming took 4 bases from V and 5 from J, leaving 14 bases between them. CDR3 nucleotides: TGTGCCAGCAGCTCCCAGTCGGTTTCGACTGAAGCTTTCTTT. This gives the protein CASSSQSVSTEAFF.

The chain carries TRBV5-5 and TRBJ2-5; 8 nucleotides align to TRBD1. V lost 1 base, J lost 2 bases, and 10 bases stayed unmatched. The CDR3 contains 17 residues. CDR1 is SGHKS, CDR2 YYEKEE, per germline (reference sequence). The CDR3 sequence is CASSLWPGGAGQETQYF. The CDR3 DNA follows: TGTGCCAGCAGCTTGTGGCCAGGGGGCGCAGGGCAAGAGACCCAGTACTTC. The whole variable domain, filled in from reference TRBV5-5 and TRBJ2-5, reads DAGVTQSPTHLIKTRGQQVTLRCSPISGHKSVSWYQQVLGQGPQFIFQYYEKEERGRGNFPDRFSARQFPNYSSELNVNALLLGDSALYLCASSLWPGGAGQETQYFGPGTRLLVL.

The chain recombines TRBV23-1 with TRBJ2-1; D is uncertain. TRBV23-1 is treated as an ORF (open reading frame) with a function not yet certain. The CDR3 is 18 residues long. The V and J ends lost 2 bases and 5 bases respectively, with 22 bases between them. The CDR3, as DNA: TGCGCCAGCAGTCAAATTCCCGGCAACGGCAGGTCGAACAATGAGCAGTTCTTC. This codes for CASSQIPGNGRSNNEQFF.

A few counts support this clonotype. This sequence joins TRBV3-1 and TRBJ2-1, with 8 bases matching TRBD2. CDR1 is LGHDT and CDR2 is YNNKEL in the germline V gene (reference sequence). Trimming at V came to 4 bases and at J to 6 bases, leaving 11 bases not matched to a gene. The CDR3 sequence is 16 residues long. CDR3 region: CASSPPGGRTINEQFF. For the CDR3, the DNA is TGTGCCAGCAGCCCTCCCGGCGGGAGGACTATCAATGAGCAGTTCTTC.

The CDR3 spells CSASSPAGMNTEAFF. The CDR3 bases are TGCAGTGCTAGTAGCCCAGCAGGGATGAACACTGAAGCTTTCTTT. V and J are TRBV20-1 and TRBJ1-1; D might be TRBD1 (5 bases). The CDR3 is 15 residues long. Per germline, CDR1 DFQATT and CDR2 SNEGSKA (reference sequence). V lost 3 bases and J lost 0, with 14 bases in between.

This clonotype was counted at least ten times. This rearrangement joins TRBV12-3 or TRBV12-4 to TRBJ2-1; D call uncertain. This CDR3 contains 15 residues. Trimming removed 3 bases at V and 2 bases at J, with 11 bases between. CDR3 region: CASSFSGRAYNEQFF. The CDR3 DNA reads TGTGCCAGCAGTTTCTCAGGAAGGGCCTACAATGAGCAGTTCTTC.

This clonotype was seen at least ten times. The CDR3: CASSFSRLNTGELFF. In DNA form, the CDR3 reads TGTGCCAGCAGCTTCTCCAGACTTAACACCGGGGAGCTGTTTTTT. The chain carries TRBV7-8 and TRBJ2-2; D gene unclear. CDR1 is SGHVS and CDR2 is FQNEAQ in the germline V gene. The V and J ends lost 3 bases and 2 bases respectively, with 10 bases between them. CDR3 length: 15 amino acids.

This clonotype was seen a handful of times. The V gene is TRBV7-3, the J gene TRBJ2-3, with 9 bases matching TRBD2. The J segment lost 6 bases and the V segment lost 2 bases, leaving 9 bases of the junction unmatched. The CDR3 extends over 16 amino acids. Germline CDR1 is SGHTA and CDR2 is FQGTGA. This CDR3 is CASSLRGLAGMDTQYF. CDR3 coding DNA: TGTGCCAGCAGCTTACGGGGACTAGCTGGGATGGATACGCAGTATTTT. Full variable domain (outside the CDR3, taken from reference TRBV7-3 and TRBJ2-3): GAGVSQTPSNKVTEKGKYVELRCDPISGHTALYWYRQSLGQGPEFLIYFQGTGAADDSGLPNDRFFAVRPEGSVSTLKIQRTERGDSAVYLCASSLRGLAGMDTQYFGPGTRLTVL.

This clonotype has just a few counts. This chain uses TRBV19 with TRBJ1-2, with D tentatively TRBD1 (5 bases). V was pared by 7 bases and J by 6 bases, with 15 bases between. CDR3 size: 13 residues. The germline gives CDR1 LNHDA, CDR2 SQIVND (reference sequence). In nucleotides, the CDR3 is TGTGCCAGTACCGTGCCCGGGGACGATGGCTACACCTTC. Translated, it gives CASTVPGDDGYTF.

The V and J genes are TRBV12-3 or TRBV12-4 and TRBJ1-2; perhaps TRBD1 as D (5 bases). CDR3 size: 14 residues. Trimming removed 3 bases at V and 0 bases at J, with 8 bases between. In DNA, the CDR3 is TGTGCCAGCAGTTTTGACAGAACTAACTATGGCTACACCTTC. This translates into CASSFDRTNYGYTF.

This chain connects TRBV6-1 to TRBJ2-5; D perhaps matches TRBD1 (7 bases). Germline V lookup: CDR1 MNHNS, CDR2 SASEGT. The CDR3 consists of 15 residues. V lost 6 bases to trimming and J lost 3 bases, with 17 bases between them. CDR3: CASSWTGGYEETQYF. The CDR3 DNA reads TGTGCCAGCAGCTGGACAGGAGGGTATGAAGAGACCCAGTACTTC.

The chain has TRBV10-3 and TRBJ2-1; a possible D gene is TRBD1 (6 bases). V was pared by 7 bases and J by 4 bases, with 17 bases between. CDR1 is ENHRY and CDR2 is SYGVKD in the germline V gene. This CDR3 spans 15 amino acids. CDR3 DNA: TGTGCCATCACCCTAAAGGGGGACGGATACAATGAGCAGTTCTTC. Translation: CAITLKGDGYNEQFF.

This clonotype was seen a few times. V gene TRBV6-2 or TRBV6-3 combines with J gene TRBJ1-2; D may be TRBD1 (5 bases). The length of the CDR3 is 14 residues. Germline lookup yields CDR1 MNHEY and CDR2 SVGEGT. Trimming removed 5 bases at V and 8 bases at J, with 18 bases between. The CDR3 loop is CASSDPGRPRGYTF. CDR3 DNA: TGTGCCAGCAGTGACCCGGGACGCCCGAGGGGCTACACCTTC.

This clonotype was observed a handful of times. CDR3 nucleotide sequence: TGTGCCAGCAGCTTACCCGCGGCGGGGCGGACCATTAAGACCCAGTACTTC. Its protein is CASSLPAAGRTIKTQYF. The chain employs TRBV11-2 and TRBJ2-5; D perhaps matches TRBD2 (6 bases). The CDR3 is 17 residues long. Trimming shortened V by 2 bases and J by 6 bases, and 22 bases separated the two germline ends. CDR1 is SGHAT and CDR2 is FQNNGV in the germline V gene.

V is TRBV11-1 and J is TRBJ2-1; TRBD2 agrees at 12 bases. CDR1 and CDR2 from the germline V gene are SGHAT and FQDESV (reference sequence). V lost 5 bases and J lost 0; bases outside the gene matches: 11. The CDR3 contains 19 residues. The CDR3 DNA sequence: TGTGCCAGCAGCACGGGCCGCACTAGCGGGGGGATCTCCTACAATGAGCAGTTCTTC. It encodes CASSTGRTSGGISYNEQFF.

This clonotype appeared a few times. The V gene is TRBV4-3, the J gene TRBJ2-2; D tentatively reads TRBD1 or TRBD2 (5 bases each). The germline V gene has CDR1 LGHNA and CDR2 YSLEER. This CDR3 is built from 14 residues. V was clipped by 4 bases and J by 3 bases, with 9 bases between them. This CDR3 reads CASSLGDDTGELFF. In nucleotides, the CDR3 is TGCGCCAGCAGCCTCGGGGACGACACCGGGGAGCTGTTTTTT.

V gene TRBV6-2 or TRBV6-3 combines with J gene TRBJ2-3; 9 bases fit TRBD1. The ends lost 5 bases at V and 6 bases at J; junction bases unmatched: 12. Germline-derived CDR1 and CDR2 are MNHEY and SVGEGT. This CDR3 region has 16 residues. CDR3 nucleotides: TGTGCCAGCAGTCCGGCCGGGACAGGGTTCAGCGATACGCAGTATTTT. This encodes CASSPAGTGFSDTQYF.

The rearrangement uses TRBV6-1 and TRBJ1-1; TRBD1 matches at 10 bases. The CDR3 covers 14 residues. From germline, CDR1 is MNHNS and CDR2 SASEGT. The V and J ends lost 7 bases and 5 bases, in that order; junction bases with no gene match: 7. The CDR3 region is CASTYDRGHTEAFF. CDR3 coding DNA: TGTGCCAGCACCTACGACAGGGGGCATACTGAAGCTTTCTTT.

This clonotype occurred a few times. This chain joins TRBV6-5 and TRBJ2-7, with D maybe TRBD1 (5 bases). Trimming took off 0 bases at V and 4 bases at J, with 7 bases between the two ends. This CDR3 has 13 amino acids. CDR1 and CDR2 from the germline V gene are MNHEY and SVGAGI. The DNA for the CDR3 is TGTGCCAGCAGTTACTCGAAGGGGTACGAGCAGTACTTC. Encoded protein: CASSYSKGYEQYF.

This clonotype was counted a few times. The V gene is TRBV7-9, the J gene TRBJ2-3; 7 bases map to TRBD2. Looked up from germline, CDR1 is SEHNR and CDR2 is FQNEAQ (reference sequence). The ends lost 11 bases at V and 5 bases at J; junction bases unmatched: 10. CDR3 length: 13 residues. DNA of the CDR3: TGTGCCGGATTGGGGGGGTCACTAGATACGCAGTATTTT. It is translated as CAGLGGSLDTQYF.